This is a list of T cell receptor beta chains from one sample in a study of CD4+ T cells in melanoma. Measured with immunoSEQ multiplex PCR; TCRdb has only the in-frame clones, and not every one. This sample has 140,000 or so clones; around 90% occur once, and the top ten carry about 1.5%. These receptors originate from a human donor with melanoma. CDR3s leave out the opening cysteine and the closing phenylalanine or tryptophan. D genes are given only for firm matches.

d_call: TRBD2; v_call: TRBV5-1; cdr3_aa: ASSLAGTSSTDTQY
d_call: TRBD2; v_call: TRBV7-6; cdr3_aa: ASSCDPGTSWGVYNEQF
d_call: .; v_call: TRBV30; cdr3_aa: AWRVPGSYYGYT
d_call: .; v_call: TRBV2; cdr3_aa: ASSDMGKLF
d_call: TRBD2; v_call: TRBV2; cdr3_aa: ASRLNSGGAYEQF
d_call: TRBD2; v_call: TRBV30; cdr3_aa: AWSVGTSGTSKTQY
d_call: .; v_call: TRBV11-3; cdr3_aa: ASSPQGRDTEAF
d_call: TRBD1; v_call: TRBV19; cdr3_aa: ASSGTGTGELF
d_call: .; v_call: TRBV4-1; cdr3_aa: ASSQPGFILSGNSPLH
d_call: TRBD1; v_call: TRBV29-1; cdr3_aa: SVTTGNPYEQY
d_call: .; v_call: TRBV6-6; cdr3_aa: ASSSGRQGGSQPQH
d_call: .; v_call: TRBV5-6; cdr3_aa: ASSLFGVQATNYGYT
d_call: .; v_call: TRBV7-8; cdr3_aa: ASSWESLPNTEAF
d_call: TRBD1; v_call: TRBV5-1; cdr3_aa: ASSLAPTGVPGELF
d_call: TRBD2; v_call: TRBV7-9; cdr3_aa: ASRTSTEAQY
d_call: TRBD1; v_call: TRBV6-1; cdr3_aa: ASKGQTEYGYT
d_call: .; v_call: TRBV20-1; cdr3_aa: SVSGNGGYT
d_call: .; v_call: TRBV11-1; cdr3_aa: ASSFQGPLDSGNTIY
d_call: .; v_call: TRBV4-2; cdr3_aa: ASSQPGQAPEQY
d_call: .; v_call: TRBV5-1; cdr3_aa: ASSPSGSNEKLF
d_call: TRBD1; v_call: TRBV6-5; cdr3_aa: ASRTGGRETQY
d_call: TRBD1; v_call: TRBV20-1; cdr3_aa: SAVRGRRAF
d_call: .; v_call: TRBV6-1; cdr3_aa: ASCLGSTGSYEQY
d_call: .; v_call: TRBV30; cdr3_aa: AWSEGGLNTQY
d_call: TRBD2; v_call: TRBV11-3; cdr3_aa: ASSARRTSGSTDTQY
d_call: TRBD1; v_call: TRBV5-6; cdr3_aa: ASSSTGIGQETQY